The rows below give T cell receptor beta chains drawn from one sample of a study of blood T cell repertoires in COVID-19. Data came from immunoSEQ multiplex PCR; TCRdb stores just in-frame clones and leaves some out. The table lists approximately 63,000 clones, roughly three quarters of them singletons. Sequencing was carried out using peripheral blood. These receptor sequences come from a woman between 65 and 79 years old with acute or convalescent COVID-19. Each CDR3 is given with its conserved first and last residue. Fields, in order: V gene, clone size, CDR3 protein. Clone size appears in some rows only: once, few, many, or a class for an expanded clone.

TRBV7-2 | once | CASSFQVETQYF
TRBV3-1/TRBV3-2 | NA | CASSQDRAGGYTF
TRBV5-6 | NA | CASSWTLDYEQYF
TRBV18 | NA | CASSPIGGTFYEQYF
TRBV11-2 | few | CASSRGAGSYEQYF
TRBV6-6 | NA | CASSRIDSPLHF
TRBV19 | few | CASSIQLYQPQHF
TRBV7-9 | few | CASSLGQGYGYTF
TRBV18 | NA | CASSPQGTNEKLFF
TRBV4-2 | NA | CASSQQWRGDYGYTF
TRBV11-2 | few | CASSLDWQGTNSPLHF
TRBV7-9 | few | CASSSETGWASGANVLTF
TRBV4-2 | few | CASSDRDLGYNEQFF
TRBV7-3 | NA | CASSLTGGRETQYF
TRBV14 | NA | CASSQRGIGREVEQFF
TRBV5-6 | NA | CASSLIRRYTEAFF
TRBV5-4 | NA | CASSYTGVREQYF
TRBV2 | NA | CASSPGEYSGANVLTF
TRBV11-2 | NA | CASSLDQSPDTQYF
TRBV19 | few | CASSSPGDSNQPQHF
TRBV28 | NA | CASSFHRVQGSPLHF
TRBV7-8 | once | CASSFSRNNEQFF
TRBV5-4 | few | CASSLGDRTNEKLFF
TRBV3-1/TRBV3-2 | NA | CASSQEGYGGTQYF
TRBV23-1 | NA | CASSQGTRDRLTSPLYGYTF
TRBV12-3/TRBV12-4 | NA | CASRTQAGNTIYF
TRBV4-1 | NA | CASSQLITSSYNEQFF
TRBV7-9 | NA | CASSFGTATYEQYF
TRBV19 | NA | CASSIDPGQGGTGELFF
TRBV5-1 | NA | CASSLEAGGGYEQFF
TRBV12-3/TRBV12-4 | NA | CASAYGGYGYTF
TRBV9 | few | CASSVVATSGGDTQYF
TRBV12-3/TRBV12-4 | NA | CASSIFLNEQFF
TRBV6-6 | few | CASSYSFGDEQFF
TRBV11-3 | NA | CASSFLSGGNSPLHF
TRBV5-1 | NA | CASSKRTSDRTRLTDTQYF
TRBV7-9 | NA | CASSPGQELDAFF
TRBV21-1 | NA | CASSTDEQYF
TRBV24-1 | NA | CATSDLHHGGNTGELFF
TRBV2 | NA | CASSVQLGGNEQFF
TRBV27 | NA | CASSSLSSGVYNEQFF
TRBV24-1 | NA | CATSDARRSNQPQHF
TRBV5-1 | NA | CASSRDRGTTYEQYF
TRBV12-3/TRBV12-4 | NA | CASSGQLNTEAFF
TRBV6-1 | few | CASSEALRVEPGNTIYF
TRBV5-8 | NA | CASSMGQGYEKLFF